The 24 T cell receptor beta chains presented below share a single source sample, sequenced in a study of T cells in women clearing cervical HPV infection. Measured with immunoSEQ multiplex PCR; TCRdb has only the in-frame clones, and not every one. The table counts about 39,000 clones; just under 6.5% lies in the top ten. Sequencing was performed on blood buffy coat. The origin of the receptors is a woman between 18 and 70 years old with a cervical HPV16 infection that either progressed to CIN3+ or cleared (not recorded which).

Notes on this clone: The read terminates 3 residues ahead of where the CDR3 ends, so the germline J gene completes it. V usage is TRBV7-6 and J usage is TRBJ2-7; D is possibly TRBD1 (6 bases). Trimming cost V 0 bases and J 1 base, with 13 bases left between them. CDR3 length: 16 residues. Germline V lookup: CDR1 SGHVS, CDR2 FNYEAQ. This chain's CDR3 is CASSLAGGGISYEQYF. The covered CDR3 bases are TGTGCCAGCAGCTTAGCTGGGGGCGGAATTTCCTACGAG. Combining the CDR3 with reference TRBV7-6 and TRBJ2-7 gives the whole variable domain GAGVSQSPRYKVTKRGQDVALRCDPISGHVSLYWYRQALGQGPEFLTYFNYEAQQDKSGLPNDRFSAERPEGSISTLTIQRTEQRDSAMYRCASSLAGGGISYEQYFGPGTRLTVT.

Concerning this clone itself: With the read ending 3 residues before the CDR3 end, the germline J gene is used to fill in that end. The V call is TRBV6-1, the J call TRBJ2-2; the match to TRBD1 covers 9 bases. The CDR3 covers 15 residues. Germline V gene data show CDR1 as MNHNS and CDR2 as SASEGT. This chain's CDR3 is CASSAWTGELEKLFF. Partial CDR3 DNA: TGTGCCAGCAGTGCGTGGACAGGGGAATTAGAAAAG.

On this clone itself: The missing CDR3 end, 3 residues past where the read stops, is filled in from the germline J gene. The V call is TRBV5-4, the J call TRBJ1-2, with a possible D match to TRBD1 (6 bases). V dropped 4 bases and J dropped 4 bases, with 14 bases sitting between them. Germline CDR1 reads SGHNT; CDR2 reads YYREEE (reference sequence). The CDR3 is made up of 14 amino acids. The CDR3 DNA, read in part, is TGTGCCAGCAGCCGTCCAGGGGACCTCTATGGC. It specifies CASSRPGDLYG. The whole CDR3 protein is CASSRPGDLYGYTF.

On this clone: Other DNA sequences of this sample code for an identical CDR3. The part of the CDR3 DNA that was read is TGTGCCAGCTCACCGTCGACAGGGTTGGAGTCACCC. Its translation: CASSPSTGLESP. The full CDR3 reads CASSPSTGLESPLHF. The chain joins TRBV18 to TRBJ1-6; 7 bases are a match to TRBD1. The CDR3 goes on 3 residues after the read ends, and that part is filled in from the germline J gene. The germline CDR1 and CDR2 sequences are KGHSH and LQKENI. The length of the CDR3 is 15 residues. The trim removed 3 bases at V and 10 bases at J, leaving 9 bases unmatched.

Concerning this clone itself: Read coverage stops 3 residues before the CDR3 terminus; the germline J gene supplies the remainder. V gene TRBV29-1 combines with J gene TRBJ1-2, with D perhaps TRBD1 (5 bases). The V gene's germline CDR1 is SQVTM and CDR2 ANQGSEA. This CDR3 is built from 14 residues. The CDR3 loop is CSLRPGTTTDTYTF. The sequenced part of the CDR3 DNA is TGCAGCTTGAGACCCGGGACTACCACAGATACC. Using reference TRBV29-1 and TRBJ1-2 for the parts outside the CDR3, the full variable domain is SAVISQKPSRDICQRGTSLTIQCQVDSQVTMMFWYRQQPGQSLTLIATANQGSEATYESGFVIDKFPISRPNLTFSTLTVSNMSPEDSSIYLCSLRPGTTTDTYTFGSGTRLTVV.

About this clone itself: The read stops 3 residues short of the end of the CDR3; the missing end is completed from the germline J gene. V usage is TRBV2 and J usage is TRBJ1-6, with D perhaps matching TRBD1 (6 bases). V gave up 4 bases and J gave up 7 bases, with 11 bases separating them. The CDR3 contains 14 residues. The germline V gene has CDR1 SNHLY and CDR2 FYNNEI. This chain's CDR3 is CASSADRRNSPLHF. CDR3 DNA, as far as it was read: TGTGCCAGCAGTGCCGACAGGAGGAATTCACCC.

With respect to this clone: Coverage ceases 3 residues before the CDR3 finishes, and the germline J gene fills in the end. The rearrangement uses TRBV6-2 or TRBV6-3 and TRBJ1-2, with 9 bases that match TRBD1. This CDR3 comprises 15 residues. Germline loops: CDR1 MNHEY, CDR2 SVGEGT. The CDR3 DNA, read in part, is TGTGCCAGCAGGAAGGGGACAGGGTCTTCCTACGAC. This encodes CASRKGTGSSYD. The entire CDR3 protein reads CASRKGTGSSYDYTF.

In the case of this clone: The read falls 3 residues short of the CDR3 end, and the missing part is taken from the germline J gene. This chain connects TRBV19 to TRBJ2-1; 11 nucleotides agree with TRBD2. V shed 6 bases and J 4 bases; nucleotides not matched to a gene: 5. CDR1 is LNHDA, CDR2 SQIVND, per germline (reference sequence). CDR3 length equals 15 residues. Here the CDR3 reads CASRLGTSGYNEQFF. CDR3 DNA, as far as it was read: TGTGCCAGTAGGTTGGGGACTAGCGGTTACAATGAG.

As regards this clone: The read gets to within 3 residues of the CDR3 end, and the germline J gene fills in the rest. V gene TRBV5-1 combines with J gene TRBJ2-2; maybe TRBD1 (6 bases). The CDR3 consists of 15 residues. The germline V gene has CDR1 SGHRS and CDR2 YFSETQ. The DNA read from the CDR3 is TGCGCCAGCAGCCCCGAGGGACACACGGATTCACCG. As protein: CASSPEGHTDSP. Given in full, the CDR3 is CASSPEGHTDSPLFF.

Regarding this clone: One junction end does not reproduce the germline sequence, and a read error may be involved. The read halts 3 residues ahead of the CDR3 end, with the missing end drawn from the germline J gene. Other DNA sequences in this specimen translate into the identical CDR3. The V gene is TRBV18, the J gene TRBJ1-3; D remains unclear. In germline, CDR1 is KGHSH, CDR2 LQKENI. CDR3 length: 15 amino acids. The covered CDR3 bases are TGTGCCAGCTCACCAAGCGGTGACTCTGGAAACACT. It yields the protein CASSPSGDSGNT. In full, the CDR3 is CASSPSGDSGNTIYF.

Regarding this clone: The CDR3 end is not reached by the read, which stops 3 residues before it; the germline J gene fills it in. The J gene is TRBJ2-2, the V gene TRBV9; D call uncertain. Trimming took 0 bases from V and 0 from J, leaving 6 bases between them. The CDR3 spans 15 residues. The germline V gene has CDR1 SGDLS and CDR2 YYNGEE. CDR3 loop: CASSVDSANTGELFF. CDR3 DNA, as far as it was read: TGTGCCAGCAGCGTAGACTCGGCGAACACCGGGGAG. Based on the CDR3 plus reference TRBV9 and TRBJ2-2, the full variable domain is DSGVTQTPKHLITATGQRVTLRCSPRSGDLSVYWYQQSLDQGLQFLIQYYNGEERAKGNILERFSAQQFPDLHSELNLSSLELGDSALYFCASSVDSANTGELFFGEGSRLTVL.

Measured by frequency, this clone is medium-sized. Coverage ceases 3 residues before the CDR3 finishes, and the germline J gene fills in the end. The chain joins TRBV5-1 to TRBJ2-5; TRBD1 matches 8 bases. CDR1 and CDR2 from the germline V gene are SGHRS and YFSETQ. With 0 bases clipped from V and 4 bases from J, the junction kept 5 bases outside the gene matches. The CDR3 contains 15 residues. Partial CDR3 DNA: TGCGCCAGCAGCTTGGCCGCACAGGGGGGAGAGACC. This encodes CASSLAAQGGET. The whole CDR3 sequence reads CASSLAAQGGETQYF. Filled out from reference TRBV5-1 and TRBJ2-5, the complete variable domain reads KAGVTQTPRYLIKTRGQQVTLSCSPISGHRSVSWYQQTPGQGLQFLFEYFSETQRNKGNFPGRFSGRQFSNSRSEMNVSTLELGDSALYLCASSLAAQGGETQYFGPGTRLLVL.

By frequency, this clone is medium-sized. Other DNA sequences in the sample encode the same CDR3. The CDR3 sequence is CASRAQGASLGYGYTF. CDR3 DNA (partial): TGTGCCAGTAGGGCTCAGGGGGCGAGTTTAGGCTATGGC. The chain is built from TRBV19 and TRBJ1-2; TRBD1 agrees at 8 bases. The read ends 3 residues early relative to the CDR3; the germline J gene fills the gap. The CDR3 totals 16 residues. J gave up 4 bases and V 6 bases, and 13 bases lay outside the gene matches. Per germline, CDR1 LNHDA and CDR2 SQIVND (reference sequence).

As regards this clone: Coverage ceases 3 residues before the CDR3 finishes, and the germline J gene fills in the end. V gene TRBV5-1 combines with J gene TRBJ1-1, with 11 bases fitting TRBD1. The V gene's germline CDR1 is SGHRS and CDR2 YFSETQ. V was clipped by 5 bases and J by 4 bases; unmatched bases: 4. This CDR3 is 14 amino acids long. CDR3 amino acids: CASSSGTGGTEAFF. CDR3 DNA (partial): TGCGCCAGCAGTTCCGGGACAGGGGGCACTGAA.

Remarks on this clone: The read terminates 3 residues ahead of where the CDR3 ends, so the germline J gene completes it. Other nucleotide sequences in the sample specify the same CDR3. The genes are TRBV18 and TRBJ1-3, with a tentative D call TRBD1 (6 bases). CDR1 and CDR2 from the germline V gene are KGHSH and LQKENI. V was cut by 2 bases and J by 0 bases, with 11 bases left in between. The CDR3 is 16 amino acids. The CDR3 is CASSPGQTLSGNTIYF. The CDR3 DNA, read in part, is TGTGCCAGCTCACCAGGACAGACACTCTCTGGAAACACC.

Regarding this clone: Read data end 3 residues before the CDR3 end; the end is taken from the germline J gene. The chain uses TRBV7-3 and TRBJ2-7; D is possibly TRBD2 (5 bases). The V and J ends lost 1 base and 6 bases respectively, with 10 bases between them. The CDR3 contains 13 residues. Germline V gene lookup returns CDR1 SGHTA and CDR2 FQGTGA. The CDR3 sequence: CASSLMHSGEQYF. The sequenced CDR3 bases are TGTGCCAGCAGCTTAATGCACAGCGGCGAG.

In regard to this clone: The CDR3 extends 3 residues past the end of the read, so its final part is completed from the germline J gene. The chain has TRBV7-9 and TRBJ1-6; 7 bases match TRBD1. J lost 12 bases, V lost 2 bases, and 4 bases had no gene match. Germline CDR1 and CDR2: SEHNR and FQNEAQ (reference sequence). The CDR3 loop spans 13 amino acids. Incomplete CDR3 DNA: TGTGCCAGCAGCTTAACGACAGGGAAACCC. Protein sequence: CASSLTTGKP. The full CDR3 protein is CASSLTTGKPLHF.

The part of the CDR3 DNA that was read is TGCAGTGCTAGGACAGGGGGAACCCAAGAGACG. Translating gives CSARTGGTQET. The full CDR3 protein is CSARTGGTQETQYF. This rearrangement joins TRBV20-1 to TRBJ2-3; 9 bases are a match to TRBD1. The sequenced fragment ends 3 residues before the CDR3 boundary, so the rest is inferred from the germline J gene. Germline CDR1 DFQATT, CDR2 SNEGSKA (reference sequence). The CDR3 has 14 amino acids.

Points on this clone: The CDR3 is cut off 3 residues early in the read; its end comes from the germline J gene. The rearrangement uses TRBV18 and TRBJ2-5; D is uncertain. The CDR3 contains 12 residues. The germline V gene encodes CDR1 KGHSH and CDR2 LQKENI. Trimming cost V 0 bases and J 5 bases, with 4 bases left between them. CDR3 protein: CASSPPGETQYF. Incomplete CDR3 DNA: TGTGCCAGCTCACCACCCGGGGAGACC.

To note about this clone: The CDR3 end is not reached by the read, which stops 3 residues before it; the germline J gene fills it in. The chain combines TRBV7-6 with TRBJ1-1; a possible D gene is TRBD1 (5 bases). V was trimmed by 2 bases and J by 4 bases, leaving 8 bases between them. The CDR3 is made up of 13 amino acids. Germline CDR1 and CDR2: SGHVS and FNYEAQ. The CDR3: CASSLQRGTEAFF. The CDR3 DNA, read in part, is TGTGCCAGCAGCTTACAGAGGGGCACTGAA.

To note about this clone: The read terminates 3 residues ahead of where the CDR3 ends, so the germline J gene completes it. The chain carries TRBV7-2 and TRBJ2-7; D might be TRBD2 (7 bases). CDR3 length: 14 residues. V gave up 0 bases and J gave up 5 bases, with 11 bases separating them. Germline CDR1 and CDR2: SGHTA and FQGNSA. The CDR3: CASSLAGGTNEQYF. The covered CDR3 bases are TGTGCCAGCAGCTTAGCGGGAGGGACAAACGAG. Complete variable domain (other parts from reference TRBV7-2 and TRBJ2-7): GAGVSQSPSNKVTEKGKDVELRCDPISGHTALYWYRQSLGQGLEFLIYFQGNSAPDKSGLPSDRFSAERTGGSVSTLTIQRTQQEDSAVYLCASSLAGGTNEQYFGPGTRLTVT.

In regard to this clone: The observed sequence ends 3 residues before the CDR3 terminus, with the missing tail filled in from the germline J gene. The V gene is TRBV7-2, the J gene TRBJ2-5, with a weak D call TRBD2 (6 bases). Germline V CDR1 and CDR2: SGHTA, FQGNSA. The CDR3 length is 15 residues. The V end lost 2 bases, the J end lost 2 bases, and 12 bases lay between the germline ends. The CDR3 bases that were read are TGTGCCAGCAGCTTAAGACTAGAGCCACAAGAGACC. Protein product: CASSLRLEPQET. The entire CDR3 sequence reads CASSLRLEPQETQYF.

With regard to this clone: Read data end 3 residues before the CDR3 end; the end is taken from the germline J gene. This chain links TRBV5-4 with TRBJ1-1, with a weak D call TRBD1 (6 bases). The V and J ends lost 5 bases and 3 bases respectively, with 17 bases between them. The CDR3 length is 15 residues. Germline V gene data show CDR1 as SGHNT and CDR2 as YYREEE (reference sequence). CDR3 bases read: TGTGCCAGCAGACTAAAACAGGGAGGGGACACTGAA. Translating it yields CASRLKQGGDTE. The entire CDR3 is CASRLKQGGDTEAFF.

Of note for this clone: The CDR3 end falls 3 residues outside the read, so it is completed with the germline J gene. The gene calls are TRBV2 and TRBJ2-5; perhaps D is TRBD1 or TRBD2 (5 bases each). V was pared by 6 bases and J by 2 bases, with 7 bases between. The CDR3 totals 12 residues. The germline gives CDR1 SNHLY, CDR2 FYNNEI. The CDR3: CASSREQETQYF. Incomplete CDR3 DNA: TGTGCCAGCAGCAGGGAGCAAGAGACC.